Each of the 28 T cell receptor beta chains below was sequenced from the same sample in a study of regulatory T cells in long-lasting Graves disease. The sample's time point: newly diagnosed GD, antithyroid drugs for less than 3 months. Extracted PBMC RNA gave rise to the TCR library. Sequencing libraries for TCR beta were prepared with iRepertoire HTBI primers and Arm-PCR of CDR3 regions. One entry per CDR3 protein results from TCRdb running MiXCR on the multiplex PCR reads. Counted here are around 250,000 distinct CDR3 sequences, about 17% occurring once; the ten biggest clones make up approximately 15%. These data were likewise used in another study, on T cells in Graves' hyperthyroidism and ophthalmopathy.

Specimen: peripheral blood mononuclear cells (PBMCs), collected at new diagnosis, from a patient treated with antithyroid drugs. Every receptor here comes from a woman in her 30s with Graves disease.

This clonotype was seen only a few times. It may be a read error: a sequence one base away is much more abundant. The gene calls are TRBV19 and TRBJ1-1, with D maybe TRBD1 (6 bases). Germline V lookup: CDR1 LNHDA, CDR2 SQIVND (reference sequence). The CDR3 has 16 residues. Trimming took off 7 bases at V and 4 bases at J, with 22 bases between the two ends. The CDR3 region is CASTKRGAGRFTEAFF. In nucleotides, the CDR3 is TGTGCCAGTACCAAGAGGGGGGCAGGTCGCTTCACTGAAGCTTTCTTT.

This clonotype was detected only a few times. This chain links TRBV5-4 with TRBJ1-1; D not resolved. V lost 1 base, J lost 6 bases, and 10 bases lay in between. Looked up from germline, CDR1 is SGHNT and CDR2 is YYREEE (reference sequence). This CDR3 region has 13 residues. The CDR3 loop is CASSLMGKPEAFF. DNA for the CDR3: TGTGCCAGCAGCTTGATGGGGAAGCCTGAAGCTTTCTTT. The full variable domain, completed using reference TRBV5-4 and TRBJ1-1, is ETGVTQSPTHLIKTRGQQVTLRCSSQSGHNTVSWYQQALGQGPQFIFQYYREEENGRGNFPPRFSGLQFPNYSSELNVNALELDDSALYLCASSLMGKPEAFFGQGTRLTVV.

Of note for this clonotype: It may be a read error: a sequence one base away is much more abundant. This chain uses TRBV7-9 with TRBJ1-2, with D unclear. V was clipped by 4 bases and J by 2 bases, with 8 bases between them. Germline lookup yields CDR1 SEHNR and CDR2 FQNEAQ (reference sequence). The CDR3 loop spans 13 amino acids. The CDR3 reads CASSSDANYGYTF. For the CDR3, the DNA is TGTGCCAGCAGCTCGGACGCGAACTATGGCTACACCTTC.

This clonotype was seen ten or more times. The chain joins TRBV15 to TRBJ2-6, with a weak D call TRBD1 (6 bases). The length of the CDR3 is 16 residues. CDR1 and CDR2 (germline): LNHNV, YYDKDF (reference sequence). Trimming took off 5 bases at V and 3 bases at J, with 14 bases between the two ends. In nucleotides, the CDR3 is TGTGCCACCAGCCGGGCAGGGGCGCGTGGGGCCAACGTCCTGACTTTC. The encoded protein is CATSRAGARGANVLTF.

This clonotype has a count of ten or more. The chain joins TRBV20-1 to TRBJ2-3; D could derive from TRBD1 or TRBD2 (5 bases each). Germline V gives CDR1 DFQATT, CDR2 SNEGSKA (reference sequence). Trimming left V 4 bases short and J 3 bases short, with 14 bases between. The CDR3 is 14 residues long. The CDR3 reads CSANLPGLTDTQYF. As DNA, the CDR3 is TGCAGTGCTAACTTGCCGGGGCTAACAGATACGCAGTATTTT.

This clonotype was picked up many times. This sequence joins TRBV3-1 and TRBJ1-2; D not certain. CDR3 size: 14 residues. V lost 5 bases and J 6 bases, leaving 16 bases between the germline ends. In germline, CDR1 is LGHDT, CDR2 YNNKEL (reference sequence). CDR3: CASSDGRRADGYTF. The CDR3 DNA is TGTGCCAGCAGCGACGGACGTCGCGCTGATGGCTACACCTTC.

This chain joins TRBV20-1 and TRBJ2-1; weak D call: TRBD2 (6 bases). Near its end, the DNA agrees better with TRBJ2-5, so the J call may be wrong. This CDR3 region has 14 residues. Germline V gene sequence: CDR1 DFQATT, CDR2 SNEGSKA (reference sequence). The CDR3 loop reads CSACGALSKETQYF. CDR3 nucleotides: TGCAGTGCGTGCGGGGCCCTCTCTAAAGAGACCCAGTACTTC.

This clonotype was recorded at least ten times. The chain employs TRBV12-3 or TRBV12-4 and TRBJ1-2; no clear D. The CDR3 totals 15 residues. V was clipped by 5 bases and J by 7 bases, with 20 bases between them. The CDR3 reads CASSRIGRDRSGYTF. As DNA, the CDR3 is TGTGCCAGCAGTCGTATCGGACGGGATCGAAGTGGCTACACCTTC.

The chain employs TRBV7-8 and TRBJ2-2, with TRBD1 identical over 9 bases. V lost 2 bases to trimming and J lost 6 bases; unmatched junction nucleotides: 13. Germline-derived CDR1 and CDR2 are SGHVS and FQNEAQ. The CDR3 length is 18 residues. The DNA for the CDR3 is TGTGCCAGCAGCTTACTACAGGGGGCGCTTTATCCATCCGGGGAGCTGTTTTTT. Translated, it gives CASSLLQGALYPSGELFF. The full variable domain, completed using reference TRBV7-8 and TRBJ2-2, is GAGVSQSPRYKVAKRGQDVALRCDPISGHVSLFWYQQALGQGPEFLTYFQNEAQLDKSGLPSDRFFAERPEGSVSTLKIQRTQQEDSAVYLCASSLLQGALYPSGELFFGEGSRLTVL.

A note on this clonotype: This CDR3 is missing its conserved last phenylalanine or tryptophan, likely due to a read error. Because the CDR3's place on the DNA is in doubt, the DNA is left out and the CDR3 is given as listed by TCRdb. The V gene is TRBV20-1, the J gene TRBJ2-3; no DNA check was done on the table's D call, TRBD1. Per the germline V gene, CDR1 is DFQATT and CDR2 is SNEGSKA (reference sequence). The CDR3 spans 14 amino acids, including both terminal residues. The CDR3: CSARVPGVTDTRYS.

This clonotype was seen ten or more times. CDR3 coding DNA: TGCAGTGCTAGAGAGGAACTAGAAGCAGATACGCAGTATTTT. This translates into CSAREELEADTQYF. The chain joins TRBV20-1 to TRBJ2-3; the D gene is possibly TRBD2 (5 bases). The V end lost 0 bases, the J end lost 4 bases, and 11 bases lay between the germline ends. Germline loops: CDR1 DFQATT, CDR2 SNEGSKA (reference sequence). This CDR3 has 14 residues.

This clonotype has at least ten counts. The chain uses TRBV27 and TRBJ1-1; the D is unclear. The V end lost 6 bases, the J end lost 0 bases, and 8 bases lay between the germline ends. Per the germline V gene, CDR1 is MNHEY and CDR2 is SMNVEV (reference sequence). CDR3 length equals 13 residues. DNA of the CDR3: TGTGCCAGCAGCTTACAGTTGAACACTGAAGCTTTCTTT. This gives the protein CASSLQLNTEAFF.

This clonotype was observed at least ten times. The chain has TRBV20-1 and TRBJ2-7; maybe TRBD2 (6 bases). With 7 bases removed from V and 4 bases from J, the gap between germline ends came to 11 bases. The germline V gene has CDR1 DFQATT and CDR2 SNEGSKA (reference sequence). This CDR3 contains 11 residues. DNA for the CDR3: TGCAGTGGAGGGGCGGGGTACGAGCAGTACTTC. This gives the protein CSGGAGYEQYF.

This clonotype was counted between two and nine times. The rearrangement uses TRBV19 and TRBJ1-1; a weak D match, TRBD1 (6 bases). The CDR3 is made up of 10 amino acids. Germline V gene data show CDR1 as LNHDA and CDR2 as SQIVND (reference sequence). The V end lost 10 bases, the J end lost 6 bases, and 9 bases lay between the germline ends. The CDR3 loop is CAIAGAEAFF. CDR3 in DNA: TGTGCCATTGCAGGGGCTGAAGCTTTCTTT.

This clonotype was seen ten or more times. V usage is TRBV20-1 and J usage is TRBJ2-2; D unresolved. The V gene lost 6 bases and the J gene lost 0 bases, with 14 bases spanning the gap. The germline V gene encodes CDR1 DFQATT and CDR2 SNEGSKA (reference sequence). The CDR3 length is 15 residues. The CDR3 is CSARGAASNTGELFF. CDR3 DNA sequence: TGCAGTGCCCGTGGCGCGGCTTCGAACACCGGGGAGCTGTTTTTT.

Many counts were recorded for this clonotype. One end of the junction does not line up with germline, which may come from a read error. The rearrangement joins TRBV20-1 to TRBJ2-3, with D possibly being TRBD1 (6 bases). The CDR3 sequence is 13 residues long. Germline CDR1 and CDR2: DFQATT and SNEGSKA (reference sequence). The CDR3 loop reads CSARGGSTDTQYF. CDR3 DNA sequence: TGCAGTGCCAGAGGGGGAAGCACAGATACGCAGTATTTT.

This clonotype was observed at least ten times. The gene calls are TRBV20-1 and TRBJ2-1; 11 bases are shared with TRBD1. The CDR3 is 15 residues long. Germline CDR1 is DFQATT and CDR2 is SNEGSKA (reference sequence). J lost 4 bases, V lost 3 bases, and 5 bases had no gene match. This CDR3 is CSASKRDRGYNEQFF. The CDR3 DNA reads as TGCAGTGCTAGTAAACGGGACAGGGGGTACAATGAGCAGTTCTTC.

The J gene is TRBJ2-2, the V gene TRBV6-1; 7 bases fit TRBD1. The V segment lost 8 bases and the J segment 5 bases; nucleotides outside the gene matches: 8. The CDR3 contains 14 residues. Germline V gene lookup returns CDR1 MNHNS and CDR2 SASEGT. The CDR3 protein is CASGTVRNTGELFF. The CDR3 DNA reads TGTGCCAGCGGGACAGTGAGGAATACCGGGGAGCTGTTTTTT.

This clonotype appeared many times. This CDR3 is CASTLGADTQYF. The CDR3 region has the DNA TGTGCCAGCACCCTGGGGGCCGATACGCAGTATTTT. V gene TRBV12-3 or TRBV12-4 combines with J gene TRBJ2-3, with D maybe TRBD1 (6 bases). The CDR3 totals 12 residues. V lost 7 bases and J lost 6, with 11 bases in between.

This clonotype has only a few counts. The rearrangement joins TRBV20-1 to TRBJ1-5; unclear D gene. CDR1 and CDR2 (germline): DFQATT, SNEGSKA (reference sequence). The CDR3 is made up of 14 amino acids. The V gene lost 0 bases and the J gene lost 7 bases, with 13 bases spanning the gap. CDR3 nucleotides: TGCAGTGCTAGAGAAGACGGTCTGGGGCAGCCCCAGCATTTT. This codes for CSAREDGLGQPQHF.

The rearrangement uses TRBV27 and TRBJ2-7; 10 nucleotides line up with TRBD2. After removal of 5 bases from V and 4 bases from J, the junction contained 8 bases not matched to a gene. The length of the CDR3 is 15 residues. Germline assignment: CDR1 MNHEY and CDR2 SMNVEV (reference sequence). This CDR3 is CASSITRTSGYEQYF. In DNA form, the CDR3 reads TGTGCCAGCAGTATCACTCGGACTAGCGGTTACGAGCAGTACTTC.

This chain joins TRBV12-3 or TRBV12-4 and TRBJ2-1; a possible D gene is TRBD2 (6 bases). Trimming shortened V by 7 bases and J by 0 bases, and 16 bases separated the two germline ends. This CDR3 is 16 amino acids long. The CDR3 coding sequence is TGTGCCAGCACCCCCGTGGGGAGGCCCTCCTACAATGAGCAGTTCTTC. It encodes CASTPVGRPSYNEQFF.

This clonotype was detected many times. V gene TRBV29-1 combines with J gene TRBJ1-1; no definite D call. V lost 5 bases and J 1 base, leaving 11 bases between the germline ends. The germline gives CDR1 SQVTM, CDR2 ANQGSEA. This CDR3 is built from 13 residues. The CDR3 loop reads CSVIHSQNTEAFF. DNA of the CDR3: TGCAGCGTTATCCACAGCCAGAACACTGAAGCTTTCTTT.

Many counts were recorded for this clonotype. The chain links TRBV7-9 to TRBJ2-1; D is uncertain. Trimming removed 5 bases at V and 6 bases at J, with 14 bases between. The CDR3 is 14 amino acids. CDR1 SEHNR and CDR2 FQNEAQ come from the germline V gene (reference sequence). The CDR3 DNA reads TGTGCCAGCAGCCTACCGGGCGTCGGCAATGAGCAGTTCTTC. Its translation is CASSLPGVGNEQFF.

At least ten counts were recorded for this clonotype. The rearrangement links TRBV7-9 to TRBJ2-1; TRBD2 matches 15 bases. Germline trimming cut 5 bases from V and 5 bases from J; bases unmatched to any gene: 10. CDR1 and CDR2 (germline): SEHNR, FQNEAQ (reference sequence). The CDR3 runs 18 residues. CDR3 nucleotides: TGTGCCAGCAGCCGACCCGGGACTAGCGGGGGGAAGAACAATGAGCAGTTCTTC. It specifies CASSRPGTSGGKNNEQFF.

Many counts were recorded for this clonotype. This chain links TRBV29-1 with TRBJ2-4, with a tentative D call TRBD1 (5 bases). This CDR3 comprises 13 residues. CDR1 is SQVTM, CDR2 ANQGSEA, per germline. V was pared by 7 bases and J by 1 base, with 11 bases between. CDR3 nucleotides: TGCAGCGCCCTCCAGGGTGCCAAAAACATTCAGTACTTC. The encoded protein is CSALQGAKNIQYF.

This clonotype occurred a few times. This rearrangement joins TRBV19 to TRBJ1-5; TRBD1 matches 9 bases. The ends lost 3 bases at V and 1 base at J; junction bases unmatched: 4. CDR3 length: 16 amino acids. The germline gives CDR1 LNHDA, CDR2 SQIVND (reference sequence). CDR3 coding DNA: TGTGCCAGTAGTATTGGGACAGGGTTCAGCAATCAGCCCCAGCATTTT. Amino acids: CASSIGTGFSNQPQHF.

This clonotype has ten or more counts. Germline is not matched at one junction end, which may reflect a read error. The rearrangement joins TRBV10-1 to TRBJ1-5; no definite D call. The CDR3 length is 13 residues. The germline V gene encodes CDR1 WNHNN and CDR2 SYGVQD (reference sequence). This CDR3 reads CASSESRDQPQHF. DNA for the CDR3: TGTGCCAGCAGTGAAAGTCGGGATCAGCCCCAGCATTTT.